This TCR beta chain was profiled in a study of Graves' ophthalmopathy and Graves' hyperthyroidism. Study summary: Pretreatment peripheral blood was obtained at initial diagnosis. Study-wide results and limits: Distinction of ophthalmopathy from stable hyperthyroidism by a 13-signature model reached roughly 87% sensitivity and 81.08% specificity.

This clonotype was recorded at least ten times. Its antigen is not known. For repertoire sequencing, the TCR beta CDR3 regions were amplified from RNA transcripts. An initial RT-PCR round employing HTBI primers preceded a second-round multiplex PCR. Via MiXCR, TCRdb re-called the multiplex PCR reads, giving one row per CDR3 protein. The data show just over 400,000 distinct CDR3 sequences, 20% to 25% seen once. Among the hyperthyroidism patients, all were newly diagnosed, aged 18 to 65, with under 2 months' duration. The receptor's source is a woman younger than 30 with stable Graves' hyperthyroidism. Material: peripheral blood.

CDR3 in amino acids: CASSLTYTNSYEQYF. CDR3 sequence (DNA): TGTGCCAGCAGTTTAACGTACACAAACTCCTACGAGCAGTACTTC. V gene TRBV12-3 or TRBV12-4 combines with J gene TRBJ2-7; no clear D gene. CDR3 length: 15 residues. The ends were cut back, 2 bases at V and 0 bases at J, with 11 bases in the middle.